This T cell receptor (beta chain) was captured in a study of T cell clonotyping in hematopoietic cell transplantation. Germline V CDR1 and CDR2: GTSNPN, SVGIG (reference sequence). This CDR3 comprises 15 residues. Trimming stripped 1 base from V and 1 base from J, with 11 bases between. Time point meaning: recipient sample about 28 days before transplant, after cytoreduction. Generated by immunoSEQ multiplex PCR, the TCRdb table keeps only in-frame clones and is missing some. There are about 13,000 clones in the sample; over 80% occur only once, and approximately 16% lies in the top ten. The J gene is TRBJ1-5, the V gene TRBV30; D may be TRBD1 (5 bases). The sequence was obtained from a man in his 60s with acute myeloid leukemia. Some clones in this sample may be carry-over from other donors' samples. The sample in question was peripheral blood mononuclear cells, obtained before stem cell transplant. The CDR3 coding sequence is TGTGCCTGGAGTGGGGGGAAAGGCAGCAATCAGCCCCAGCATTTT. This gives the protein CAWSGGKGSNQPQHF.